This TCR beta chain was profiled in a study of control samples from healthy donors and cancer patients. Here immunoSEQ multiplex PCR was the method, and the copy in TCRdb shows in-frame clones only, minus some. The sample consists of 9,500 to 15,000 clones, 88% of them appearing once. The CDR3 runs to 15 residues. V lost 1 base and J lost 0, with 9 bases in between. From germline, CDR1 is SGHNT and CDR2 YENEEA. The rearrangement joins TRBV11-3 to TRBJ1-1, with a tentative D call TRBD1 (5 bases). The sequence derives from a male donor with melanoma. Sequencing was performed on formalin-fixed, paraffin-embedded tissue. The chain's CDR3 is CASSLGGGLNTEAFF. The CDR3 coding sequence is TGTGCCAGCAGCTTAGGTGGGGGATTGAACACTGAAGCTTTCTTT.